The 21 T cell receptor beta chains given below trace back to one sample, sequenced in a study of shared clonotypes between healthy human individuals. The method was immunoSEQ multiplex PCR; TCRdb's version includes in-frame clones alone and lacks a portion of them. The table has about 300,000 clones, around two thirds seen once. Sequencing was performed on memory CD4+ T cells sorted from blood. Documented subset: CD45RA-negative fraction. These receptors were obtained from a man aged 30 to 39 in good health.

This rearrangement joins TRBV28 to TRBJ1-4, with D possibly being TRBD1 (6 bases). The CDR3 has 15 amino acids. Germline CDR1 reads MDHEN; CDR2 reads SYDVKM. V was pared by 7 bases and J by 8 bases, with 20 bases between. This CDR3 is CASTLIGGGREKLFF. In DNA form, the CDR3 reads TGTGCCAGCACCCTGATTGGGGGGGGCAGGGAAAAACTGTTTTTT.

V is TRBV6-6 and J is TRBJ2-5; no firm D call. Germline loops: CDR1 MNHNY, CDR2 SVGAGI (reference sequence). CDR3 length: 11 residues. Deletions cut 6 bases from V and 5 bases from J, with 7 bases between. The CDR3 DNA reads TGTGCCAGCAGCGAACGGGAGACCCAGTACTTC. Its protein product is CASSERETQYF.

The chain is built from TRBV7-9 and TRBJ1-2, with D unclear. The CDR3 runs to 14 residues. The germline CDR1 and CDR2 sequences are SEHNR and FQNEAQ (reference sequence). V gave up 1 base and J gave up 8 bases, with 14 bases separating them. CDR3 amino acids: CASSLEIGIVGYTF. DNA for the CDR3: TGTGCCAGCAGCTTAGAGATAGGGATAGTCGGCTACACCTTC.

This clone showed up just once. This chain links TRBV6-6 with TRBJ1-2; 9 bases agree with TRBD1. The CDR3 is 13 amino acids. Germline V gene data show CDR1 as MNHNY and CDR2 as SVGAGI (reference sequence). Trimming removed 5 bases from V and 6 bases from J; junction bases left unmatched: 4. CDR3 region: CASSRRTGDGYTF. The CDR3, as DNA: TGTGCCAGCAGTCGTAGGACAGGGGATGGCTACACCTTC.

This clone has just one count. The chain recombines TRBV6-6 with TRBJ2-1; unclear D gene. Germline CDR1 and CDR2: MNHNY and SVGAGI (reference sequence). The length of the CDR3 is 15 residues. Trimming took off 8 bases at V and 6 bases at J, with 20 bases between the two ends. CDR3 amino acids: CASGSLWVAFNEQFF. The CDR3 nucleotides are TGTGCCAGCGGTAGCCTGTGGGTTGCGTTCAATGAGCAGTTCTTC.

This chain links TRBV10-3 with TRBJ1-5; 7 nucleotides match TRBD1. The CDR3 has 14 residues. The J segment lost 11 bases and the V segment lost 1 base, leaving 8 bases of the junction unmatched. CDR1 is ENHRY and CDR2 is SYGVKD in the germline V gene. CDR3 DNA sequence: TGTGCCATCAGTGAGTTCCCGGACAGGAGATCCCAGCATTTT. Its protein is CAISEFPDRRSQHF.

The chain has TRBV6-5 and TRBJ2-3, with D possibly being TRBD1 (6 bases). The germline CDR1 and CDR2 sequences are MNHEY and SVGAGI. V shed 5 bases and J shed 3 bases, with 15 bases lying between them. This CDR3 is 15 amino acids long. CDR3 DNA sequence: TGTGCCAGCAGTCCCCAGGGGATCGGGACAGATACGCAGTATTTT. Its translation: CASSPQGIGTDTQYF.

This chain joins TRBV5-8 and TRBJ2-5; 10 bases are a match to TRBD2. The germline V gene encodes CDR1 SGHTS and CDR2 YDEGEE. With 3 bases clipped from V and 1 base from J, the junction kept 3 bases outside the gene matches. The CDR3 has 15 amino acids. In DNA, the CDR3 is TGTGCCAGCAGCTACGGACTAGCGGTCCAAGAGACCCAGTACTTC. This translates into CASSYGLAVQETQYF.

V usage is TRBV30 and J usage is TRBJ2-5; 7 nucleotides line up with TRBD2. Germline CDR1 and CDR2: GTSNPN and SVGIG (reference sequence). The CDR3 is 12 amino acids. V shed 6 bases, J shed 5 bases, and the junction held 6 bases outside the gene matches. DNA for the CDR3: TGTGCCTGCGAGCAGGGAGGGGAGACCCAGTACTTC. It codes for CACEQGGETQYF.

This clone appeared many times. This rearrangement joins TRBV15 to TRBJ2-1; tentatively, D is TRBD1 (5 bases). The CDR3 sequence is 16 residues long. CDR1 and CDR2 (germline): LNHNV, YYDKDF (reference sequence). Trimming removed 4 bases from V and 1 base from J, with 14 bases in between. In DNA, the CDR3 is TGTGCCACCAGCATCGAGCGTCCAGGGTCCTACAATGAGCAGTTCTTC. Residues: CATSIERPGSYNEQFF.

The chain employs TRBV11-3 and TRBJ2-1; D remains unclear. This CDR3 is built from 12 residues. V was clipped by 2 bases and J by 8 bases, with 7 bases between them. Looked up from germline, CDR1 is SGHNT and CDR2 is YENEEA. The CDR3 sequence is CASSLSSDEQFF. As DNA, the CDR3 is TGTGCCAGCAGCTTAAGTTCTGATGAGCAGTTCTTC.

The V gene is TRBV7-9, the J gene TRBJ2-1; 10 bases are a match to TRBD1. Per the germline V gene, CDR1 is SEHNR and CDR2 is FQNEAQ (reference sequence). The CDR3 sequence is 15 residues long. J lost 6 bases, V lost 5 bases, and 7 bases had no gene match. The CDR3, as DNA: TGTGCCAGCAGCCAGGGACAGGGGCTCGGCAATGAGCAGTTCTTC. Residues: CASSQGQGLGNEQFF.

This sequence joins TRBV19 and TRBJ2-2, with D tentatively TRBD1 (6 bases). The CDR3 runs 13 residues. Germline loops: CDR1 LNHDA, CDR2 SQIVND (reference sequence). V lost 4 bases, J lost 6 bases, and 9 bases lay in between. This CDR3 reads CASSNTGSGELFF. CDR3 nucleotide sequence: TGTGCCAGTAGTAATACAGGGTCCGGGGAGCTGTTTTTT. The variable domain in full, completed from reference TRBV19 and TRBJ2-2, reads DGGITQSPKYLFRKEGQNVTLSCEQNLNHDAMYWYRQDPGQGLRLIYYSQIVNDFQKGDIAEGYSVSREKKESFPLTVTSAQKNPTAFYLCASSNTGSGELFFGEGSRLTVL.

This clone has just one count. The chain carries TRBV19 and TRBJ2-6; 7 positions agree with TRBD2. The CDR3 runs 16 residues. Germline trimming cut 10 bases from V and 0 bases from J; bases unmatched to any gene: 9. Germline V CDR1 and CDR2: LNHDA, SQIVND (reference sequence). The CDR3 region is CATNQGGISGANVLTF. For the CDR3, the DNA is TGTGCCACGAATCAGGGAGGGATCTCTGGGGCCAACGTCCTGACTTTC. The full variable domain, with the rest looked up from reference TRBV19 and TRBJ2-6, is DGGITQSPKYLFRKEGQNVTLSCEQNLNHDAMYWYRQDPGQGLRLIYYSQIVNDFQKGDIAEGYSVSREKKESFPLTVTSAQKNPTAFYLCATNQGGISGANVLTFGAGSRLTVL.

The chain uses TRBV9 and TRBJ2-2; D is uncertain. The V and J ends lost 0 bases and 0 bases respectively, with 9 bases between them. The CDR3 is 16 residues long. Germline values: CDR1 SGDLS, CDR2 YYNGEE. CDR3 loop: CASSVGRFANTGELFF. The CDR3 bases are TGTGCCAGCAGCGTAGGAAGATTTGCGAACACCGGGGAGCTGTTTTTT.

The chain carries TRBV29-1 and TRBJ2-5; the D is unclear. CDR3 length equals 13 residues. Germline CDR1 and CDR2: SQVTM and ANQGSEA. V was shortened by 4 bases and J by 5 bases, with 14 bases between the two germline ends. The DNA for the CDR3 is TGCAGCGTTGCCCAGAATCTGCGGGAGACCCAGTACTTC. It encodes CSVAQNLRETQYF.

The gene calls are TRBV7-9 and TRBJ2-1, with D possibly TRBD1 on 5 matching bases. The CDR3 is 14 residues long. The V gene lost 1 base and the J gene lost 8 bases, with 12 bases spanning the gap. Germline CDR1 and CDR2: SEHNR and FQNEAQ (reference sequence). CDR3 coding DNA: TGTGCCAGCAGCTTAGTGTCAGGGTACGATGAGCAGTTCTTC. Protein: CASSLVSGYDEQFF.

The rearrangement links TRBV6-1 to TRBJ1-5; D not resolved. The length of the CDR3 is 13 residues. V shed 5 bases and J shed 4 bases, with 9 bases lying between them. The germline gives CDR1 MNHNS, CDR2 SASEGT. This CDR3 is CASSSGENQPQHF. The DNA for the CDR3 is TGTGCCAGCAGTTCGGGTGAGAATCAGCCCCAGCATTTT.

The chain is built from TRBV18 and TRBJ1-1; TRBD1 matches at 9 bases. This CDR3 is built from 17 residues. V was pared by 2 bases and J by 5 bases, with 12 bases of the junction left unmatched. In germline, CDR1 is KGHSH, CDR2 LQKENI. The CDR3 region is CASSPRMARTGVTEAFF. The CDR3 DNA follows: TGTGCCAGCTCACCAAGAATGGCCCGGACAGGGGTGACTGAAGCTTTCTTT.

The chain links TRBV5-5 to TRBJ2-1; no definite D call. The V and J ends lost 1 base and 1 base respectively, with 9 bases between them. CDR3 size: 15 residues. The germline CDR1 and CDR2 sequences are SGHKS and YYEKEE (reference sequence). This CDR3 reads CASSLTAGSYNEQFF. The DNA for the CDR3 is TGTGCCAGCAGCTTGACAGCCGGATCCTACAATGAGCAGTTCTTC.

The rearrangement uses TRBV15 and TRBJ2-3; TRBD2 matches at 8 bases. CDR3 size: 16 residues. Germline values: CDR1 LNHNV, CDR2 YYDKDF (reference sequence). The trim removed 1 base at V and 1 base at J, leaving 4 bases unmatched. The chain's CDR3 is CATSRAGGYRTDTQYF. The CDR3 region has the DNA TGTGCCACCAGCAGAGCGGGAGGGTACCGCACAGATACGCAGTATTTT.